This entry is about one TCR beta chain. Its antigen remains unknown. The PCR used 60 Vbeta and 13 Jbeta primers. In the original analysis: Counted up in a later analysis, unique TCR beta chains came to 60 million to 95 million, with around 12 million shared. TCRdb's copy holds only in-frame clones and misses some; the assay was immunoSEQ multiplex PCR. V, J and clone size were drawn from that table, and D and trimming were deduced from the DNA. The sample has around 140,000 clones; over 60% are singletons. This sample is drawn from a study of cytomegalovirus exposure and HLA in healthy donors. Study results and limitations: Usually a TCR sequence was rare, but some public TCRs were found in many donors. Previous analysis showed most TCR beta V segments were productive about 90% or about 30% of the time.

The specimen was PBMCs. The clonotype comes from a man aged 35 to 55 in good health and CMV-seropositive.

This chain's CDR3 is CASSDTVDPGNTIYF. CDR3 sequence (DNA): TGTGCCAGTAGTGACACAGTCGACCCTGGAAACACCATATATTTT. The chain has TRBV19 and TRBJ1-3; D not resolved. Germline-derived CDR1 and CDR2 are LNHDA and SQIVND (reference sequence). V gave up 5 bases and J gave up 2 bases, with 13 bases separating them. The CDR3 runs 15 residues.